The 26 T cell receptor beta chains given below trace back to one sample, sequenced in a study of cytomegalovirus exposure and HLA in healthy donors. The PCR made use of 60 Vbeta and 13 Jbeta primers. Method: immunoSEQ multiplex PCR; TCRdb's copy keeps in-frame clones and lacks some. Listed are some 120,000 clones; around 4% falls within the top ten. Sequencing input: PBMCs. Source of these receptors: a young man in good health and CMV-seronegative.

The CDR3 DNA sequence: TGTGCCAGCTCGTCAAGCCAGGGCAATCAGCCCCAGCATTTT. The encoded protein is CASSSSQGNQPQHF. This chain links TRBV18 with TRBJ1-5; D remains unclear. The germline V gene has CDR1 KGHSH and CDR2 LQKENI. CDR3 size: 14 residues. Trimming took 6 bases from V and 2 from J, leaving 11 bases between them.

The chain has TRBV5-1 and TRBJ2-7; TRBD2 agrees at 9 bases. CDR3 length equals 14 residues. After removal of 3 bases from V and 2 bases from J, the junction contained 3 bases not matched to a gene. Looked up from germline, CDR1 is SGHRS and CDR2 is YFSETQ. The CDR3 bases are TGCGCCAGCAGCTGGGCTAGCGGGACCTACGAGCAGTACTTC. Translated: CASSWASGTYEQYF. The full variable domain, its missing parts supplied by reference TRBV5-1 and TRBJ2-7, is KAGVTQTPRYLIKTRGQQVTLSCSPISGHRSVSWYQQTPGQGLQFLFEYFSETQRNKGNFPGRFSGRQFSNSRSEMNVSTLELGDSALYLCASSWASGTYEQYFGPGTRLTVT.

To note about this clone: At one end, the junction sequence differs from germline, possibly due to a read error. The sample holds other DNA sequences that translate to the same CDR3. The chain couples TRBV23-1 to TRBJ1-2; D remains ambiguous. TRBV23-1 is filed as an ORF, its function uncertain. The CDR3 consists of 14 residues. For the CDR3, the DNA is TGCGCTAGCAGTCAATCGAGACAAGGTTATGGCTACACCTTC. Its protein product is CASSQSRQGYGYTF.

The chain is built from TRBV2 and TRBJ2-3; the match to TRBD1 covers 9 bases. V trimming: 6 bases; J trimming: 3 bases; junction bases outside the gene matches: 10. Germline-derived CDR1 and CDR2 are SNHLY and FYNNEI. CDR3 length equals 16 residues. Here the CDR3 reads CASRGTGSRSTDTQYF. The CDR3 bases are TGTGCCAGCAGGGGGACAGGGAGCCGTTCGACAGATACGCAGTATTTT.

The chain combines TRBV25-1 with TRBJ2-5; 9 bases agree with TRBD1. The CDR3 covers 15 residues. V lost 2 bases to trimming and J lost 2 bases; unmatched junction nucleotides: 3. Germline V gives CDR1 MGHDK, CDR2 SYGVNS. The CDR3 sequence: CASSEGDRVQETQYF. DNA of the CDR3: TGTGCCAGCAGTGAAGGGGACAGGGTACAAGAGACCCAGTACTTC.

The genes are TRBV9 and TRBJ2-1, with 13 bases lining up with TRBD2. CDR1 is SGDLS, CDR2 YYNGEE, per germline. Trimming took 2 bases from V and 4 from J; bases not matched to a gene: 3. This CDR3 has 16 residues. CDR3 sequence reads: CASSVGTSGIYNEQFF. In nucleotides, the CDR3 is TGTGCCAGCAGCGTGGGGACTAGCGGGATATACAATGAGCAGTTCTTC.

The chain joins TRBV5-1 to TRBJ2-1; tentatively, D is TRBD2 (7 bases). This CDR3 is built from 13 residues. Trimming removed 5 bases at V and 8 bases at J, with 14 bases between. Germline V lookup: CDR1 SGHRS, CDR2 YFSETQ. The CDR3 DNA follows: TGCGCCAGCAGAATAGGGGGGGTAGATGAGCAGTTCTTC. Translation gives CASRIGGVDEQFF. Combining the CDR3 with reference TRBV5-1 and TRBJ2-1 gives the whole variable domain KAGVTQTPRYLIKTRGQQVTLSCSPISGHRSVSWYQQTPGQGLQFLFEYFSETQRNKGNFPGRFSGRQFSNSRSEMNVSTLELGDSALYLCASRIGGVDEQFFGPGTRLTVL.

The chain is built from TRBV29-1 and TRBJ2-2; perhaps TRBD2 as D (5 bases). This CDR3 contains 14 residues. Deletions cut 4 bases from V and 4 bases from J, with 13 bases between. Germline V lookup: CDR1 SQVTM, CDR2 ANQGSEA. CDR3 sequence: CSVAAGESTGELFF. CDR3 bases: TGCAGCGTTGCCGCGGGCGAAAGCACCGGGGAGCTGTTTTTT.

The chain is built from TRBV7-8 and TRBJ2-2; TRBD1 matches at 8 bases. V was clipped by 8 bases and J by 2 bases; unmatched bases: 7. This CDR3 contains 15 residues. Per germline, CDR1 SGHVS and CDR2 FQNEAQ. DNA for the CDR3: TGTGCCAGCCAGGAAGGGACAGGCAACACCGGGGAGCTGTTTTTT. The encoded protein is CASQEGTGNTGELFF.

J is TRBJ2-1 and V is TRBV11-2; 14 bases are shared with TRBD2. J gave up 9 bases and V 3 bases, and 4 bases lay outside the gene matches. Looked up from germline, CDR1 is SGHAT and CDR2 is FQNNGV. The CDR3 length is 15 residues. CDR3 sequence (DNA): TGTGCCAGCAGCTTCCGACTAGCGGGAGGGAGTGAGCAGTTCTTC. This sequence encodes CASSFRLAGGSEQFF.

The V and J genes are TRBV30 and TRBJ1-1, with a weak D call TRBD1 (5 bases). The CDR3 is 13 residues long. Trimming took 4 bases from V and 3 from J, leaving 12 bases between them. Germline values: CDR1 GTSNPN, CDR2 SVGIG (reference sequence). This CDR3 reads CAWNTGVDTEAFF. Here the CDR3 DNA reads TGTGCCTGGAATACAGGAGTGGACACTGAAGCTTTCTTT.

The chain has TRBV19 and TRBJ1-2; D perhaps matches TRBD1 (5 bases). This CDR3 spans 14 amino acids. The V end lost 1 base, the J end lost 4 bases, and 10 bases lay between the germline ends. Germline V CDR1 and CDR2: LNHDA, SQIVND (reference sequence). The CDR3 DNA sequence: TGTGCCAGTAGTATAGTAGCGGGACCCTATGGCTACACCTTC. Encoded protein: CASSIVAGPYGYTF.

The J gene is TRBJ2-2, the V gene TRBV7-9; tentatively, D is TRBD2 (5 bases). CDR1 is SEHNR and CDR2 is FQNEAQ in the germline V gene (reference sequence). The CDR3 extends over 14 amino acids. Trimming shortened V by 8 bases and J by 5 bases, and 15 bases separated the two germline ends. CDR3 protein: CASERTSLTGELFF. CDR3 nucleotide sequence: TGTGCCAGCGAGCGTACTAGTTTGACCGGGGAGCTGTTTTTT.

The CDR3 coding sequence is TGTGCCAGTAGGCCACTAGCGGGAGGTTCCGGGGAGCTGTTTTTT. This sequence encodes CASRPLAGGSGELFF. This chain uses TRBV19 with TRBJ2-2; the match to TRBD2 covers 12 bases. The CDR3 covers 15 residues. V gave up 6 bases and J gave up 6 bases; unmatched junction bases: 5. Germline CDR1 and CDR2: LNHDA and SQIVND (reference sequence).

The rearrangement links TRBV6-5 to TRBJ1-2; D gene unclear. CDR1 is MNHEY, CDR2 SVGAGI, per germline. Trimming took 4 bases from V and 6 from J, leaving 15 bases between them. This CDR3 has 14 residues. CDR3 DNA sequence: TGTGCCAGCAGTTCCCCGCGGACTTTGGATGGCTACACCTTC. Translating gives CASSSPRTLDGYTF.

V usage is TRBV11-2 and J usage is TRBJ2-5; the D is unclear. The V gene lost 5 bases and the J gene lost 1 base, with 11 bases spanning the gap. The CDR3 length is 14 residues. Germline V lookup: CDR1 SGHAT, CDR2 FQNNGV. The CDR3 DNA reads TGTGCCAGCAGCGCCTCAGGATCCCAAGAGACCCAGTACTTC. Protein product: CASSASGSQETQYF. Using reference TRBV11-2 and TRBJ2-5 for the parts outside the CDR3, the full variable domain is EAGVAQSPRYKIIEKRQSVAFWCNPISGHATLYWYQQILGQGPKLLIQFQNNGVVDDSQLPKDRFSAERLKGVDSTLKIQPAKLEDSAVYLCASSASGSQETQYFGPGTRLLVL.

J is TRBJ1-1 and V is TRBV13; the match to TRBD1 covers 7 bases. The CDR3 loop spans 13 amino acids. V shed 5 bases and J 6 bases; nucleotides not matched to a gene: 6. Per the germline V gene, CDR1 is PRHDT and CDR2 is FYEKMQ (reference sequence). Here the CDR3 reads CASSQNRGPEAFF. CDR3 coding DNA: TGTGCCAGCAGCCAAAACAGGGGTCCTGAAGCTTTCTTT. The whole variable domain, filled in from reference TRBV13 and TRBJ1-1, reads AAGVIQSPRHLIKEKRETATLKCYPIPRHDTVYWYQQGPGQDPQFLISFYEKMQSDKGSIPDRFSAQQFSDYHSELNMSSLELGDSALYFCASSQNRGPEAFFGQGTRLTVV.

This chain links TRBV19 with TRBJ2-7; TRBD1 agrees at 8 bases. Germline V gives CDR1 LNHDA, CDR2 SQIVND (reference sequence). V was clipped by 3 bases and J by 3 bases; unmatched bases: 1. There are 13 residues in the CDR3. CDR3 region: CASSITGGYEQYF. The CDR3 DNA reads TGTGCCAGTAGTATCACAGGGGGCTACGAGCAGTACTTC.

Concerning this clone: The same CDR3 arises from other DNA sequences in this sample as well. The CDR3 DNA reads TGCAGCGTTGGTGACAGGGGGAGCAATCAGCCCCAGCATTTT. It codes for CSVGDRGSNQPQHF. This chain joins TRBV29-1 and TRBJ1-5; 9 bases agree with TRBD1. The CDR3 consists of 14 residues. The V and J ends lost 4 bases and 1 base, in that order; junction bases with no gene match: 2. Germline CDR1 is SQVTM and CDR2 is ANQGSEA.

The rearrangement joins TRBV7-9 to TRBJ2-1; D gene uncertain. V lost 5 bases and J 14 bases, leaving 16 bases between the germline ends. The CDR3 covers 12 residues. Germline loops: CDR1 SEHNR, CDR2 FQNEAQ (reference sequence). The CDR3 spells CASSPETRREFF. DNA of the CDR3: TGTGCCAGCAGCCCAGAGACGCGACGGGAGTTCTTC.

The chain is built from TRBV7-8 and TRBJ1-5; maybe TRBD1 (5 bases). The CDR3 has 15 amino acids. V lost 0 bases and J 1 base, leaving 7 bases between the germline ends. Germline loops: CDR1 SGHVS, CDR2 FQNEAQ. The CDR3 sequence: CASSLAGRSNQPQHF. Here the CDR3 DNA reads TGTGCCAGCAGCTTAGCGGGGCGGAGCAATCAGCCCCAGCATTTT. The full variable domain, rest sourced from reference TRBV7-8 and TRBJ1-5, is GAGVSQSPRYKVAKRGQDVALRCDPISGHVSLFWYQQALGQGPEFLTYFQNEAQLDKSGLPSDRFFAERPEGSVSTLKIQRTQQEDSAVYLCASSLAGRSNQPQHFGDGTRLSIL.

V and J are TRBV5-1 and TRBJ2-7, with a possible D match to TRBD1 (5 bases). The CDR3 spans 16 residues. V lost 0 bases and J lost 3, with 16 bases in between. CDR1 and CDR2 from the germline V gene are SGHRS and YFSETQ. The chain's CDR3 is CASSLDGATAIYEQYF. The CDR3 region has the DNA TGCGCCAGCAGCTTGGATGGGGCGACAGCGATCTACGAGCAGTACTTC. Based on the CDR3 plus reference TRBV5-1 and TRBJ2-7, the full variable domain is KAGVTQTPRYLIKTRGQQVTLSCSPISGHRSVSWYQQTPGQGLQFLFEYFSETQRNKGNFPGRFSGRQFSNSRSEMNVSTLELGDSALYLCASSLDGATAIYEQYFGPGTRLTVT.

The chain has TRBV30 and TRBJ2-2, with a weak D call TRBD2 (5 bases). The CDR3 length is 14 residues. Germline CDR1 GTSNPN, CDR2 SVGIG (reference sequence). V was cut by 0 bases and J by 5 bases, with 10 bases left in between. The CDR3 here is CAWSVRAWTGELFF. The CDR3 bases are TGTGCCTGGAGTGTGAGGGCTTGGACCGGGGAGCTGTTTTTT.

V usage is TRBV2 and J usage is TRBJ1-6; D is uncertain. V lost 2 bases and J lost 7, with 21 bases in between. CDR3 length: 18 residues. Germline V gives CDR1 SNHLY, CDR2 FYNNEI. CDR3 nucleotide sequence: TGTGCCAGCAGTGAACATATTATTGGGCCGAATCGCAATTCACCCCTCCACTTT. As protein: CASSEHIIGPNRNSPLHF. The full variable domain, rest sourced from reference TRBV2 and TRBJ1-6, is EPEVTQTPSHQVTQMGQEVILRCVPISNHLYFYWYRQILGQKVEFLVSFYNNEISEKSEIFDDQFSVERPDGSNFTLKIRSTKLEDSAMYFCASSEHIIGPNRNSPLHFGNGTRLTVT.

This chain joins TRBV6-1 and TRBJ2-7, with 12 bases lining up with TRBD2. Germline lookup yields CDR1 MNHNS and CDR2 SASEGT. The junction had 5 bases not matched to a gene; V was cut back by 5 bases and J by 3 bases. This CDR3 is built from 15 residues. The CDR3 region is CASSTRTSGDYEQYF. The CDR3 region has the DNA TGTGCCAGCAGTACCAGGACTAGCGGGGACTACGAGCAGTACTTC.

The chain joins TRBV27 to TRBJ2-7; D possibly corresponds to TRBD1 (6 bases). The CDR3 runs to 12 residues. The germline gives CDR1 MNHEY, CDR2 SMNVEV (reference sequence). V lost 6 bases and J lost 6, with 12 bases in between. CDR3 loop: CASSRRGSEQYF. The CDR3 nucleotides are TGTGCCAGCAGCCGCAGGGGTAGCGAGCAGTACTTC.